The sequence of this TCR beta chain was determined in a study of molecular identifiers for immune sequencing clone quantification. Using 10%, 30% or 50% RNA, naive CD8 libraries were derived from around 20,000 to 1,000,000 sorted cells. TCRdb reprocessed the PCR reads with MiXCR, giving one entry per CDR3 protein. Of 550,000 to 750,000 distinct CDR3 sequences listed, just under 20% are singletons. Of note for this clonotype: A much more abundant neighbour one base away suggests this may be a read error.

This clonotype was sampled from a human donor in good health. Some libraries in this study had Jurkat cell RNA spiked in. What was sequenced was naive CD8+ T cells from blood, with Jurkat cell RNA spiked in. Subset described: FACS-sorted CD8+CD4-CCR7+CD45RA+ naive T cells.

This chain's CDR3 is CTSSLPVGAYEQYF. The CDR3 DNA is TGTACCAGCAGCTTACCGGTGGGGGCCTACGAGCAGTACTTC. The chain couples TRBV5-5 to TRBJ2-7; the D call may be TRBD1 or TRBD2 (5 bases each). CDR3 length equals 14 residues. CDR1 is SGHKS and CDR2 is YYEKEE in the germline V gene (reference sequence).